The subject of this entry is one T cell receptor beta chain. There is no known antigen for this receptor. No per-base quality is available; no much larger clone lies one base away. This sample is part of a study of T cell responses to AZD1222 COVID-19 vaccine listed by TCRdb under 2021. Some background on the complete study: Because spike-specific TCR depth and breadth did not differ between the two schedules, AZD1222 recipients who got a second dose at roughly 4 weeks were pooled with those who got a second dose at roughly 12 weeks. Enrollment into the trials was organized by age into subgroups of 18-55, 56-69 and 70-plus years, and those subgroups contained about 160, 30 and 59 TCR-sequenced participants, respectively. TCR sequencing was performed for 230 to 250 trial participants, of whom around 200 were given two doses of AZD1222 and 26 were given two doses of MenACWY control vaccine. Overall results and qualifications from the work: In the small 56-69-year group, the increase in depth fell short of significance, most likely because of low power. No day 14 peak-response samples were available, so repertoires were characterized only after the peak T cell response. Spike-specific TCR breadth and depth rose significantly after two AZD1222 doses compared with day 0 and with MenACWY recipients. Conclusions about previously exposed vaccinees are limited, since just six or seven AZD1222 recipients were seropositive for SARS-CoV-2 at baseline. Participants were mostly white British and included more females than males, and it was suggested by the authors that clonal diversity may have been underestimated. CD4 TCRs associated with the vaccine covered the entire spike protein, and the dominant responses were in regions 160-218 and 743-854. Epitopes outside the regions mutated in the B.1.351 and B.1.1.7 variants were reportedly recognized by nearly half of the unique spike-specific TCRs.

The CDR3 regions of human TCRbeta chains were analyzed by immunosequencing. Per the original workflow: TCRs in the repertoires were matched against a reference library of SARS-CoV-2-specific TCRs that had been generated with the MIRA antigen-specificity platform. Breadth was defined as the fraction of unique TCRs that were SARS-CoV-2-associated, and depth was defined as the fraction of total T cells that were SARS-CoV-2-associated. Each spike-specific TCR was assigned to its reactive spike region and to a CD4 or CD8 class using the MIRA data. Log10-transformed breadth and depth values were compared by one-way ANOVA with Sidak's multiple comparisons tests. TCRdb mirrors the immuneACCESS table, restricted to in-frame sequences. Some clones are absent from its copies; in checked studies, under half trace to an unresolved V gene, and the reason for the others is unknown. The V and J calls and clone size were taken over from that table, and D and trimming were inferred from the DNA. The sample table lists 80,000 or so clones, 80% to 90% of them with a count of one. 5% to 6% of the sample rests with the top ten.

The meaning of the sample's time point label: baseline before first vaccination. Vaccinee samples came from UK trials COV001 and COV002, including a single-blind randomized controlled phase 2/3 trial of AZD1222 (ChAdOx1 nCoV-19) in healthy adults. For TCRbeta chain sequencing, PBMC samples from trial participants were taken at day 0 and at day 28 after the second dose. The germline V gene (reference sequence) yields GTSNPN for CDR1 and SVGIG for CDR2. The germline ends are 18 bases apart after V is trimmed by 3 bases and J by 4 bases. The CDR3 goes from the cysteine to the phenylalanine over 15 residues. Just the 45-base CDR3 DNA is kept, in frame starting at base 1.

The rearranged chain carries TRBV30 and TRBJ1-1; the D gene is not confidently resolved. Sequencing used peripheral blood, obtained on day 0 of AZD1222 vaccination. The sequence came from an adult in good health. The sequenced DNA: TGTGCCTGGAGCCGACCCGGGCACGCGGGCACTGAAGCTTTCTTT. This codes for CAWSRPGHAGTEAFF.